This T cell receptor beta chain was identified in a study of blood T cell repertoires in COVID-19. In germline, CDR1 is LNHDA, CDR2 SQIVND (reference sequence). The CDR3 consists of 18 residues. V was cut by 4 bases and J by 0 bases, with 18 bases left in between. The study drew participants aged about 18 to 90 years from 20 to 30 US areas. Participants were placed into cohorts based on the clinical history they reported. This clone occurred once. The assay was immunoSEQ multiplex PCR, and TCRdb's table has in-frame clones only and misses some. The sample shows 300,000 to 400,000 clones, 75% to 90% of them seen only once.

The V call is TRBV19, the J call TRBJ1-4, with D unclear. Source material: PBMCs or T cells enriched from blood (not recorded which). The sequence was collected from a young man who had recovered from COVID-19. CDR3 nucleotides: TGTGCCAGTAGTACAATGGCCCCTCGGGGAGCAACTAATGAAAAACTGTTTTTT. Its protein product is CASSTMAPRGATNEKLFF. Full variable domain (remainder filled in from reference TRBV19 and TRBJ1-4): DGGITQSPKYLFRKEGQNVTLSCEQNLNHDAMYWYRQDPGQGLRLIYYSQIVNDFQKGDIAEGYSVSREKKESFPLTVTSAQKNPTAFYLCASSTMAPRGATNEKLFFGSGTQLSVL.